The next 5 T cell receptor beta chains were all read from a single sample in a study of blood T cell repertoires in COVID-19. The repertoire was sequenced with immunoSEQ multiplex PCR; TCRdb's copy has only in-frame clones and lacks some. The sample contains 220,000 or so clones, approximately 80% of which appear only once. Sequences were obtained from PBMCs or T cells enriched from blood (not recorded which). These receptors all come from a woman in her fifties or sixties who had recovered from COVID-19.

The V gene is TRBV5-4, the J gene TRBJ1-3; D gene ambiguous. This CDR3 comprises 14 residues. Between the trimmed V and J ends, which lost 3 bases and 0 bases, there was a span of 7 bases. Germline V gene lookup returns CDR1 SGHNT and CDR2 YYREEE (reference sequence). The CDR3 sequence is CASSSQSSGNTIYF. CDR3 DNA sequence: TGTGCCAGCAGCTCACAGAGCTCTGGAAACACCATATATTTT.

The chain uses TRBV18 and TRBJ1-6; D gene ambiguous. The germline CDR1 and CDR2 sequences are KGHSH and LQKENI. V dropped 2 bases and J dropped 4 bases, with 12 bases sitting between them. The CDR3 covers 16 residues. The CDR3 region is CASSPENQVYNSPLHF. The CDR3 DNA sequence: TGTGCCAGCTCACCAGAGAACCAAGTTTATAATTCACCCCTCCACTTT.

The chain recombines TRBV7-2 with TRBJ2-3; the match to TRBD2 covers 8 bases. With 5 bases clipped from V and 4 bases from J, the junction kept 8 bases outside the gene matches. CDR1 is SGHTA, CDR2 FQGNSA, per germline. The CDR3 extends over 15 amino acids. CDR3 coding DNA: TGTGCCAGCAGCCTGAGCGGGAGACGGGCAGATACGCAGTATTTT. Encoded protein: CASSLSGRRADTQYF.

This clone was detected a few times. The chain is built from TRBV5-1 and TRBJ1-4; 7 positions agree with TRBD1. Germline V gives CDR1 SGHRS, CDR2 YFSETQ. The CDR3 contains 15 residues. J gave up 4 bases and V 0 bases, and 3 bases lay outside the gene matches. As DNA, the CDR3 is TGCGCCAGCAGCTTGGAGTCAGGGGGTAATGAAAAACTGTTTTTT. Its protein product is CASSLESGGNEKLFF. The whole variable domain, remainder taken from reference TRBV5-1 and TRBJ1-4, is KAGVTQTPRYLIKTRGQQVTLSCSPISGHRSVSWYQQTPGQGLQFLFEYFSETQRNKGNFPGRFSGRQFSNSRSEMNVSTLELGDSALYLCASSLESGGNEKLFFGSGTQLSVL.

The V and J genes are TRBV2 and TRBJ1-4; TRBD1 might be the D (5 bases). The germline CDR1 and CDR2 sequences are SNHLY and FYNNEI. The CDR3 runs 13 residues. The V end was cut by 8 bases, the J end by 6 bases, with 13 bases between. CDR3 sequence reads: CASGQGPYEKLFF. The CDR3 bases are TGTGCCAGCGGCCAGGGTCCATATGAAAAACTGTTTTTT. Filled out from reference TRBV2 and TRBJ1-4, the complete variable domain reads EPEVTQTPSHQVTQMGQEVILRCVPISNHLYFYWYRQILGQKVEFLVSFYNNEISEKSEIFDDQFSVERPDGSNFTLKIRSTKLEDSAMYFCASGQGPYEKLFFGSGTQLSVL.